Listed here are 14 T cell receptor beta chains from one sample, sequenced in a study of T-cell reconstitution after alpha-beta-depleted transplantation in children. A library of TCRbeta sequences, prepared with unique molecular identifiers, was generated. TCRdb ran MiXCR on the PCR reads and lists one entry per CDR3 protein. The repertoire holds around 670,000 distinct CDR3 sequences, with around 14% as singletons. Here the sequenced sample was PBMCs, taken before TCRalphabeta/CD19-depleted stem cell transplant. The receptors shown here come from a girl aged 2 to 10 with congenital amegakaryocytic thrombocytopenia, due to receive a stem cell transplant.

The chain is built from TRBV7-9 and TRBJ2-3; the D gene is possibly TRBD2 (5 bases). The CDR3 contains 16 residues. Germline CDR1 is SEHNR and CDR2 is FQNEAQ (reference sequence). V was shortened by 4 bases and J by 6 bases, with 20 bases between the two germline ends. In DNA, the CDR3 is TGTGCCAGCAGCTACCCACTAGGCGGCCGCGGGGATACGCAGTATTTT. Amino acid sequence: CASSYPLGGRGDTQYF.

The gene calls are TRBV7-8 and TRBJ2-3; D is tentatively TRBD1 or TRBD2 (5 bases each). Trimming took off 5 bases at V and 0 bases at J, with 15 bases between the two ends. Germline CDR1 and CDR2: SGHVS and FQNEAQ. The CDR3 runs 16 residues. The CDR3 is CASSRGGSASTDTQYF. CDR3 nucleotide sequence: TGTGCCAGCAGCCGGGGCGGCAGCGCTAGCACAGATACGCAGTATTTT.

Regarding this clonotype: A much larger clone differs by one base, so this may be a read error. The chain recombines TRBV5-1 with TRBJ2-1; the match to TRBD2 covers 9 bases. There are 13 residues in the CDR3. Germline lookup yields CDR1 SGHRS and CDR2 YFSETQ. DNA for the CDR3: TGCGCCAGGAGCTTGGGGACTAGCTCGGAGCAGTTCTTC. This translates into CARSLGTSSEQFF.

The chain couples TRBV29-1 to TRBJ2-3; the D call may be TRBD1 or TRBD2 (5 bases each). The CDR3 is made up of 15 amino acids. Germline V CDR1 and CDR2: SQVTM, ANQGSEA. Trimming took 3 bases from V and 3 from J, leaving 16 bases between them. CDR3 bases: TGCAGCGTTGAGTATTCGGGGCTAGGGACAGATACGCAGTATTTT. Amino acid sequence: CSVEYSGLGTDTQYF.

Only a few counts were recorded for this clonotype. The chain recombines TRBV29-1 with TRBJ2-4; D call uncertain. The CDR3 is 12 amino acids. The germline CDR1 and CDR2 sequences are SQVTM and ANQGSEA. V shed 0 bases and J shed 8 bases, with 8 bases lying between them. The CDR3 DNA reads TGCAGCGTTGAAGATCCTGAAGACATTCAGTACTTC. Translating gives CSVEDPEDIQYF.

This clonotype was seen a few times. V and J are TRBV7-9 and TRBJ2-5, with D unclear. The V end was cut by 5 bases, the J end by 7 bases, with 11 bases between. From germline, CDR1 is SEHNR and CDR2 FQNEAQ (reference sequence). The length of the CDR3 is 12 residues. DNA of the CDR3: TGTGCCAGCAGCCATATAGAGAGGACCCAGTACTTC. Residues: CASSHIERTQYF. Complete variable domain (other parts from reference TRBV7-9 and TRBJ2-5): DTGVSQNPRHKITKRGQNVTFRCDPISEHNRLYWYRQTLGQGPEFLTYFQNEAQLEKSRLLSDRFSAERPKGSFSTLEIQRTEQGDSAMYLCASSHIERTQYFGPGTRLLVL.

The genes are TRBV7-3 and TRBJ2-1; 10 bases map to TRBD2. Germline trimming cut 5 bases from V and 7 bases from J; bases unmatched to any gene: 8. CDR3 size: 15 residues. The germline V gene has CDR1 SGHTA and CDR2 FQGTGA. CDR3 nucleotide sequence: TGTGCCAGCAGCATGCCTAGCGGGAGTCATAATGAGCAGTTCTTC. It yields the protein CASSMPSGSHNEQFF.

This clonotype was counted many times. The J gene is TRBJ1-1, the V gene TRBV20-1; D unclear. The CDR3 has 13 amino acids. The germline V gene has CDR1 DFQATT and CDR2 SNEGSKA (reference sequence). The germline V and J ends were trimmed by 1 base and 3 bases, with 9 bases remaining between them. CDR3 sequence reads: CSARGTGDTEAFF. The DNA of the CDR3 is TGCAGTGCTAGAGGGACTGGGGACACTGAAGCTTTCTTT.

This clonotype appeared many times. The CDR3 region has the DNA TGTGCCAGCAGTCCGAGGCTTTCCTACGAGCAGTACTTC. It yields the protein CASSPRLSYEQYF. The chain combines TRBV27 with TRBJ2-7; D unresolved. V was shortened by 5 bases and J by 1 base, with 9 bases between the two germline ends. Looked up from germline, CDR1 is MNHEY and CDR2 is SMNVEV (reference sequence). The CDR3 sequence is 13 residues long.

This clonotype was recorded at least ten times. This chain links TRBV29-1 with TRBJ1-2; 10 bases are shared with TRBD1. CDR1 and CDR2 (germline): SQVTM, ANQGSEA. The V gene end was trimmed by 5 bases and the J gene end by 8 bases; junction bases not matched to a gene: 5. This CDR3 region has 12 residues. This CDR3 reads CSVRDRGIGYTF. The DNA for the CDR3 is TGCAGCGTTAGGGACAGGGGTATCGGCTACACCTTC.

The sample holds many counts of this clonotype. The chain has TRBV5-1 and TRBJ2-4; TRBD1 is a possible D gene (6 bases). The CDR3 covers 14 residues. V gave up 4 bases and J gave up 0 bases, with 8 bases separating them. In germline, CDR1 is SGHRS, CDR2 YFSETQ. CDR3 region: CASSVGGAKNIQYF. The CDR3 bases are TGCGCCAGCAGCGTAGGGGGAGCCAAAAACATTCAGTACTTC. The full variable domain, completed using reference TRBV5-1 and TRBJ2-4, is KAGVTQTPRYLIKTRGQQVTLSCSPISGHRSVSWYQQTPGQGLQFLFEYFSETQRNKGNFPGRFSGRQFSNSRSEMNVSTLELGDSALYLCASSVGGAKNIQYFGAGTRLSVL.

The sample holds a few counts of this clonotype. The CDR3 DNA follows: TGTGCCAGCAGCTCCGACAGGCTCGATGAAAAACTGTTTTTT. It codes for CASSSDRLDEKLFF. The chain has TRBV6-1 and TRBJ1-4; TRBD1 is a possible D gene (6 bases). The CDR3 runs 14 residues. V was shortened by 6 bases and J by 6 bases, with 14 bases between the two germline ends. Germline V CDR1 and CDR2: MNHNS, SASEGT.

This clonotype was seen more than once but under ten times. The rearrangement links TRBV11-1 to TRBJ2-1; D is ambiguous. The CDR3 extends over 16 amino acids. CDR1 and CDR2 from the germline V gene are SGHAT and FQDESV (reference sequence). The V end lost 5 bases, the J end lost 6 bases, and 20 bases lay between the germline ends. The CDR3 here is CASSGNGLTRSNEQFF. Here the CDR3 DNA reads TGTGCCAGCAGCGGAAACGGGCTTACCCGGTCCAATGAGCAGTTCTTC.

This clonotype has ten or more counts. CDR3 sequence (DNA): TGTGCCAGCAGCTTATTATCTATGTGGACGGCGGGAGTTCACCAAGAGACCCAGTACTTC. Translated, it gives CASSLLSMWTAGVHQETQYF. The genes are TRBV11-1 and TRBJ2-5, with TRBD2 matching over 7 bases. The CDR3 is made up of 20 amino acids. Germline trimming cut 2 bases from V and 0 bases from J; bases unmatched to any gene: 18. The V gene's germline CDR1 is SGHAT and CDR2 FQDESV (reference sequence).